This record covers a single T cell receptor beta chain. The antigen is not known. The germline gene is not matched at one end of the junction; a read error may be the cause. The CDR3 loop spans 18 amino acids. Germline V gene data show CDR1 as SEHNR and CDR2 as FQNEAQ (reference sequence). The data derive from a study of identical twins. Carrying unique molecular identifiers, the cDNA also gained a universal primer site through template switching. TCRdb reanalysed the 5' RACE reads using MiXCR and keeps one entry per CDR3 protein. The sample shows around 370,000 distinct CDR3 sequences, around 9% of them seen only once. The study's findings and limits: Insertions ran lower in abundant cord blood beta clonotypes, though not in memory repertoires.

The clonotype was recovered from a woman in her forties or fifties in good health. Specimen: naive T cells sorted from blood. V gene TRBV7-9 combines with J gene TRBJ2-3, with 9 bases matching TRBD2. The CDR3 reads CASSIASGAQSHTDTQYF. In DNA form, the CDR3 reads TGTGCCAGCAGCATAGCTAGCGGGGCCCAATCACACACAGATACGCAGTATTTT.